The clone carrying this T cell receptor beta chain was observed at least ten times. The data belong to a study of T cells in Graves' hyperthyroidism and ophthalmopathy. The CDR3 contains 16 residues. Germline CDR1 reads SEHNR; CDR2 reads FQNEAQ (reference sequence). V dropped 5 bases and J dropped 6; count of bases not matched to a gene: 10. The TCR beta CDR3 regions underwent amplification using RNA transcripts as the source. With the HTBI primer set, the TCR CDR3 went through a first round of RT-PCR. TCRdb used MiXCR to reprocess the multiplex PCR reads, holding one entry per CDR3 protein. The sample contains hundreds of thousands of distinct CDR3 sequences, more than 12% of which appear only once.

This TCR was recovered from a woman aged 45 to 65 with Graves' ophthalmopathy. The material sequenced was blood. This chain connects TRBV7-9 to TRBJ2-3, with TRBD2 matching 11 bases. In DNA, the CDR3 is TGTGCCAGCAGCGGAGACACTAGCGGGAGAATGGATACGCAGTATTTT. Its protein product is CASSGDTSGRMDTQYF.